A selection of T cell receptor beta chains follows, all from one sample in a study of CD8+CD57+ T cells in acquired aplastic anemia. TCRdb redid the calling of the reads with MiXCR, one entry per CDR3 protein. There are over 150,000 distinct CDR3 sequences in the sample; about three fifths occur only once, and roughly 42% lies in the top ten. Input material: sorted CD4+, CD8+, or CD8+CD57+ T cells (not recorded which) from PBMCs. Every receptor here comes from a human donor with aplastic anemia. CDR3s include the opening cysteine and the closing phenylalanine or tryptophan. D genes are given only for firm matches. The listing skips clone size in some rows; elsewhere it reads once, few, many or a size class.

CDSSLDASYEQYF	TGTGACAGCAGCTTAGACGCCTCCTACGAGCAGTACTTC	TRBV7-9	-	-	TRBJ2-7
CATSDSTGGNQPQHF	TGTGCCACCAGTGATTCAACAGGTGGCAATCAGCCCCAGCATTTT	TRBV24-1	-	-	TRBJ1-5
CASSLGPTGGIPTNEKLFF	TGTGCCAGCAGCTTAGGGCCTACAGGGGGGATTCCAACTAATGAAAAACTGTTTTTT	TRBV7-2	many	TRBD1	TRBJ1-4
CSVRGTVSYEQYF	TGCAGCGTGAGGGGGACGGTTTCCTACGAGCAGTACTTC	TRBV29-1	many	-	TRBJ2-7
CASSGDGTDTQYF	TGTGCCAGCAGTGGGGACGGCACAGATACGCAGTATTTT	TRBV6-4	-	-	TRBJ2-3
CASSFWGDDTGNTIYF	TGTGCCAGCAGTTTTTGGGGGGACGACACTGGAAACACCATATATTTT	TRBV11-2	-	-	TRBJ1-3
CATGRRGSSYNEQFF	TGTGCCACCGGAAGGCGGGGGAGCTCCTACAATGAGCAGTTCTTC	TRBV10-3	-	TRBD2	TRBJ2-1
CSAKRRGLALAEQYF	TGCAGTGCTAAACGTCGGGGACTAGCACTGGCCGAGCAGTACTTC	TRBV20-1	-	TRBD2	TRBJ2-7
CASSEDATNEKLFF	TGTGCCAGCAGTGAAGACGCAACTAATGAAAAACTGTTTTTT	TRBV2	few	-	TRBJ1-4
CASSLAIDRVPYNEQFF	TGTGCCAGCAGCTTAGCGATCGACAGGGTACCCTACAATGAGCAGTTCTTC	TRBV7-7	many	TRBD1	TRBJ2-1
CASSPMGLGRNIQYF	TGCGCCAGCAGCCCCATGGGACTAGGGAGGAACATTCAGTACTTC	TRBV5-1	-	TRBD2	TRBJ2-4
CASRDRGSQPQHF	TGTGCCAGTAGGGACAGGGGCTCTCAGCCCCAGCATTTT	TRBV19	-	TRBD1	TRBJ1-5
CASSLEGHGLSPLHF	TGTGCCAGCAGCTTAGAGGGACACGGACTGTCACCCCTCCACTTT	TRBV7-9	few	-	TRBJ1-6
CGARGEANEQYF	TGCGGTGCCCGGGGGGAAGCCAACGAGCAGTACTTC	TRBV20-1	-	TRBD2	TRBJ2-7
CASSFLGQGTGELFF	TGTGCCAGCAGTTTCTTAGGACAGGGGACCGGGGAGCTGTTTTTT	TRBV12-3/TRBV12-4	many	TRBD1	TRBJ2-2
CASSSTGGHYEQYF	TGTGCCAGCAGCTCCACCGGGGGGCATTACGAGCAGTACTTC	TRBV7-2	-	-	TRBJ2-7
CAISDWTGMGNEQFF	TGTGCCATCAGTGATTGGACAGGGATGGGGAATGAGCAGTTCTTC	TRBV10-3	once	TRBD1	TRBJ2-1
CSARDGGGAGDEQFF	TGCAGTGCTAGAGATGGAGGGGGCGCTGGGGATGAGCAGTTCTTC	TRBV20-1	-	-	TRBJ2-1
CASSLGQGEKLFF	TGTGCCAGCAGTTTAGGGCAGGGGGAAAAACTGTTTTTT	TRBV12-3/TRBV12-4	-	-	TRBJ1-4
CSARQGATEAFF	TGCAGTGCTCGACAGGGGGCCACTGAAGCTTTCTTT	TRBV20-1	-	TRBD1	TRBJ1-1
CAISDTGDNYNEQFF	TGTGCCATCAGTGATACCGGGGATAATTACAATGAGCAGTTCTTC	TRBV10-3	once	-	TRBJ2-1
CAISAGARQPQHF	TGTGCCATCAGCGCAGGGGCGCGACAGCCCCAGCATTTT	TRBV10-3	-	-	TRBJ1-5
CASSYGGSGLSGNTIYF	TGTGCCAGCAGTTACGGCGGCAGTGGACTCTCTGGAAACACCATATATTTT	TRBV6-6	-	-	TRBJ1-3
CSVRDYSYEQYF	TGCAGTGTTAGGGACTACTCCTACGAGCAGTACTTC	TRBV20-1	few	TRBD2	TRBJ2-7
CASSEDSPDAPLHF	TGTGCCAGCAGTGAGGACAGCCCGGACGCCCCCCTCCACTTT	TRBV2	-	-	TRBJ1-6
CASSYNRGQNYGYTF	TGTGCCAGCAGCTACAATCGGGGACAGAACTATGGCTACACCTTC	TRBV12-3/TRBV12-4	-	TRBD1	TRBJ1-2
CASGLDPGAFF	TGTGCTAGTGGTTTGGACCCGGGAGCTTTCTTT	TRBV12-5	many	-	TRBJ1-1
CSAPRQPGDYGYTF	TGCAGTGCCCCTCGACAGCCGGGGGACTATGGCTACACCTTC	TRBV20-1	few	-	TRBJ1-2
CASSQDRDRSYNEQFF	TGCGCCAGCAGCCAAGATAGGGACAGGTCCTACAATGAGCAGTTCTTC	TRBV12-3/TRBV12-4	-	TRBD1	TRBJ2-1
CSAPTFEGLETQYF	TGCAGTGCTCCCACGTTCGAAGGGCTCGAGACCCAGTACTTC	TRBV20-1	few	-	TRBJ2-5
CSVEDGLAVADEQFF	TGCAGCGTTGAAGATGGGCTAGCGGTGGCGGATGAGCAGTTCTTC	TRBV29-1	-	TRBD2	TRBJ2-1
CSALSGLNTEAFF	TGCAGTGCCCTATCCGGCCTGAACACTGAAGCTTTCTTT	TRBV20-1	-	-	TRBJ1-1
CASSRSTLAAYEQYF	TGTGCCAGCAGCAGGAGCACACTAGCGGCCTACGAGCAGTACTTC	TRBV9	-	TRBD2	TRBJ2-7
CASSYRPRDNSPLHF	TGTGCCAGCAGTTACCGGCCCAGGGATAATTCACCCCTCCACTTT	TRBV7-9	-	-	TRBJ1-6
CASSAGRTWGSYNEQFF	TGTGCCAGCTCCGCCGGCAGGACGTGGGGATCCTACAATGAGCAGTTCTTC	TRBV2	many	-	TRBJ2-1
CASSILGEGTEAFF	TGTGCCAGCAGCATATTGGGGGAGGGGACTGAAGCTTTCTTT	TRBV9	-	-	TRBJ1-1
CASSLPLEGETQYF	TGCGCCAGCAGCTTGCCGTTAGAGGGGGAGACCCAGTACTTC	TRBV5-1	-	-	TRBJ2-5
CASSQGQGGGYEQYF	TGCGCCAGCAGCCAAGGTCAAGGGGGAGGCTACGAGCAGTACTTC	TRBV4-3	-	-	TRBJ2-7
CASSYSYNSPLHF	TGTGCCAGCAGTTACTCCTATAATTCACCCCTCCACTTT	TRBV12-3/TRBV12-4	-	-	TRBJ1-6
CSVAGEGGEQYF	TGCAGCGTTGCCGGGGAGGGGGGCGAGCAGTACTTC	TRBV29-1	-	-	TRBJ2-7
CASSLGGGRDEQFF	TGTGCCAGCAGCTTAGGCGGGGGGCGGGATGAGCAGTTCTTC	TRBV7-9	-	TRBD2	TRBJ2-1
CASSVYTGQPQHF	TGTGCCAGCAGCGTATATACTGGTCAGCCCCAGCATTTT	TRBV7-9	-	-	TRBJ1-5
CATSDPSGRALEQFF	TGTGCCACCAGTGATCCCAGCGGGAGGGCCCTTGAGCAGTTCTTC	TRBV24-1	-	TRBD2	TRBJ2-1
CATTGLAGAEGTQYF	TGTGCCACTACGGGACTAGCGGGGGCAGAAGGGACCCAGTACTTC	TRBV6-1	many	TRBD2	TRBJ2-5
CASKPDRTNEKLFF	TGTGCCAGCAAGCCGGACAGGACTAATGAAAAACTGTTTTTT	TRBV5-2	-	-	TRBJ1-4